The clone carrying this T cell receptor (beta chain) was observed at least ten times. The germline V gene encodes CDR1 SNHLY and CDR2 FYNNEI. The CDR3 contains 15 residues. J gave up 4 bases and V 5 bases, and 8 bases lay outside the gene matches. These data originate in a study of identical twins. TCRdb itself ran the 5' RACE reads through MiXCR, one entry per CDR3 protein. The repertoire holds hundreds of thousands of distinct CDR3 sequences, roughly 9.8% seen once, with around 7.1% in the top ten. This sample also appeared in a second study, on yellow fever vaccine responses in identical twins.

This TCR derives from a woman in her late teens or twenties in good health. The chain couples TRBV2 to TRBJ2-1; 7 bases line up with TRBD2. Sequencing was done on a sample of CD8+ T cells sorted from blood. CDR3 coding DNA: TGTGCCAGCAGTCCTCCACTAGCGAGTTACAATGAGCAGTTCTTC. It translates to CASSPPLASYNEQFF.